This note documents a single TCR beta chain sequence. The data belong to a study of blood T cell repertoires in COVID-19. Produced via immunoSEQ multiplex PCR; TCRdb's table is partial and in-frame only. This table has approximately 75,000 clones, roughly 89% appearing once. The material sequenced was peripheral blood. This receptor was obtained from a man in his 60s with acute or convalescent COVID-19.

CDR3 in amino acids: CASSTGQTYEQYF. In DNA form, the CDR3 reads TGCGCCAGCAGCACGGGACAGACCTACGAGCAGTACTTC. This chain connects TRBV5-1 to TRBJ2-7, with 7 bases matching TRBD1. The CDR3 spans 13 residues. CDR1 and CDR2 from the germline V gene are SGHRS and YFSETQ. V dropped 4 bases and J dropped 2; count of bases not matched to a gene: 3. Combining the CDR3 with reference TRBV5-1 and TRBJ2-7 gives the whole variable domain KAGVTQTPRYLIKTRGQQVTLSCSPISGHRSVSWYQQTPGQGLQFLFEYFSETQRNKGNFPGRFSGRQFSNSRSEMNVSTLELGDSALYLCASSTGQTYEQYFGPGTRLTVT.